Listed here are 16 T cell receptor beta chains from one sample, sequenced in a study of cytomegalovirus exposure and HLA in healthy donors. This PCR relied on a set of 60 Vbeta primers and 13 Jbeta primers. Using immunoSEQ multiplex PCR, the repertoire was profiled, and TCRdb retains in-frame clones only, with some absent. This table has some 100,000 clones, approximately 77% appearing once. Sequencing used PBMCs. The receptors here all came from a man in his fifties in good health and CMV-seropositive.

This clone was picked up one time. The V and J genes are TRBV19 and TRBJ2-1, with D uncertain. Germline assignment: CDR1 LNHDA and CDR2 SQIVND (reference sequence). Trimming shortened V by 3 bases and J by 6 bases, and 9 bases separated the two germline ends. The CDR3 contains 13 residues. This CDR3 reads CASSMVTGNEQFF. As DNA, the CDR3 is TGTGCCAGTAGTATGGTGACGGGCAATGAGCAGTTCTTC.

CDR3 sequence (DNA): TGCGCCAGCAGCTTGGCCAGGGGGAGAGATACGCAGTATTTT. This sequence encodes CASSLARGRDTQYF. V gene TRBV5-1 combines with J gene TRBJ2-3, with TRBD1 matching over 7 bases. The V gene end was trimmed by 0 bases and the J gene end by 5 bases; junction bases not matched to a gene: 3. This CDR3 has 14 residues. The germline CDR1 and CDR2 sequences are SGHRS and YFSETQ.

J is TRBJ1-5 and V is TRBV11-2; D might be TRBD1 (6 bases). Germline V gene data show CDR1 as SGHAT and CDR2 as FQNNGV. This CDR3 spans 15 amino acids. V gave up 6 bases and J gave up 0 bases, with 12 bases separating them. The CDR3 is CASSLDSYSNQPQHF. CDR3 nucleotide sequence: TGTGCCAGCAGTTTGGACAGTTATAGCAATCAGCCCCAGCATTTT.

Written as DNA, the CDR3 is TGTGCCAGCAGTTTAGCTACGGGTGAAGGCTATGGCTACACCTTC. As protein: CASSLATGEGYGYTF. The chain recombines TRBV28 with TRBJ1-2; D remains ambiguous. CDR1 and CDR2 (germline): MDHEN, SYDVKM. The length of the CDR3 is 15 residues. The germline V and J ends were trimmed by 2 bases and 4 bases, with 14 bases remaining between them.

This chain joins TRBV7-2 and TRBJ2-1; 8 nucleotides match TRBD2. Germline V gives CDR1 SGHTA, CDR2 FQGNSA. CDR3 length: 16 residues. V was pared by 3 bases and J by 10 bases, with 14 bases of the junction left unmatched. CDR3 sequence reads: CASSLVAAGAPGEQFF. The DNA of the CDR3 is TGTGCCAGCAGCTTGGTCGCAGCGGGAGCTCCGGGAGAGCAGTTCTTC. Based on the CDR3 plus reference TRBV7-2 and TRBJ2-1, the full variable domain is GAGVSQSPSNKVTEKGKDVELRCDPISGHTALYWYRQSLGQGLEFLIYFQGNSAPDKSGLPSDRFSAERTGGSVSTLTIQRTQQEDSAVYLCASSLVAAGAPGEQFFGPGTRLTVL.

The genes are TRBV7-5 and TRBJ1-5; the D segment call TRBD1 is taken from the table without a DNA check. TRBV7-5 has pseudogene status. This CDR3 spans 18 amino acids. CDR3 amino acids: CVRSSLPVEGVSNQPQHF. CDR3 coding DNA: TGTGTCAGAAGCTCCCTGCCTGTGGAAGGGGTTAGCAATCAGCCCCAGCATTTT.

This chain links TRBV2 with TRBJ1-5; D not certain. This CDR3 has 12 residues. CDR1 SNHLY and CDR2 FYNNEI come from the germline V gene. Between the trimmed V and J ends, which lost 7 bases and 2 bases, there was a span of 6 bases. CDR3 sequence reads: CASMGGNQPQHF. Here the CDR3 DNA reads TGTGCCAGCATGGGAGGCAATCAGCCCCAGCATTTT. The full variable domain, completed using reference TRBV2 and TRBJ1-5, is EPEVTQTPSHQVTQMGQEVILRCVPISNHLYFYWYRQILGQKVEFLVSFYNNEISEKSEIFDDQFSVERPDGSNFTLKIRSTKLEDSAMYFCASMGGNQPQHFGDGTRLSIL.

V gene TRBV5-1 combines with J gene TRBJ2-7; 7 bases align to TRBD1. The CDR3 has 14 residues. In germline, CDR1 is SGHRS, CDR2 YFSETQ. The trim removed 4 bases at V and 2 bases at J, leaving 6 bases unmatched. The CDR3 DNA reads as TGCGCCAGCAGCCAAGGGACAGATCCCTACGAGCAGTACTTC. Translation: CASSQGTDPYEQYF.

The table lists this clone with a few counts. The V and J genes are TRBV5-8 and TRBJ2-5, with TRBD2 as a possible D gene (7 bases). Germline V gene sequence: CDR1 SGHTS, CDR2 YDEGEE. This CDR3 contains 18 residues. Trimming stripped 4 bases from V and 3 bases from J, with 25 bases between. The CDR3 bases are TGTGCCAGCAGCGGCTGGGGGACGAAGGGGGGGAGGAAAGAGACCCAGTACTTC. This translates into CASSGWGTKGGRKETQYF. The complete variable domain, with remaining parts taken from reference TRBV5-8 and TRBJ2-5, reads EAGVTQSPTHLIKTRGQQATLRCSPISGHTSVYWYQQALGLGLQFLLWYDEGEERNRGNFPPRFSGRQFPNYSSELNVNALELEDSALYLCASSGWGTKGGRKETQYFGPGTRLLVL.

This clone occurred a few times. This CDR3 is also generated by other DNA sequences in the sample. CDR3 amino acids: CASSRQGIQETQYF. CDR3 bases: TGTGCCAGCAGTCGACAGGGGATCCAAGAGACCCAGTACTTC. V and J are TRBV6-5 and TRBJ2-5; 8 bases align to TRBD1. The germline V gene encodes CDR1 MNHEY and CDR2 SVGAGI. This CDR3 contains 14 residues. Losses at the gene ends were 5 bases for V and 1 base for J; bases not matched to a gene: 3.

The CDR3 DNA sequence: TGCGCCAGCAGTGACCCCCCGGGGGGGACAGGGGGAACATTCTCCTACGAGCAGTACTTC. As protein: CASSDPPGGTGGTFSYEQYF. The V and J genes are TRBV10-1 and TRBJ2-7; the match to TRBD1 covers 11 bases. The CDR3 runs 20 residues. Germline V gene sequence: CDR1 WNHNN, CDR2 SYGVQD (reference sequence). The ends lost 3 bases at V and 0 bases at J; junction bases unmatched: 16.

The chain combines TRBV30 with TRBJ1-1; D not certain. CDR3 size: 15 residues. Germline loops: CDR1 GTSNPN, CDR2 SVGIG (reference sequence). The germline V and J ends were trimmed by 0 bases and 5 bases, with 16 bases remaining between them. The CDR3 loop is CAWSVRSIPGTEAFF. In nucleotides, the CDR3 is TGTGCCTGGAGTGTACGATCGATACCGGGGACTGAAGCTTTCTTT.

The chain has TRBV6-1 and TRBJ1-1; D possibly corresponds to TRBD1 (6 bases). Germline loops: CDR1 MNHNS, CDR2 SASEGT. V was cut by 6 bases and J by 1 base, with 9 bases left in between. The CDR3 is made up of 13 amino acids. The CDR3 bases are TGTGCCAGCAGGTACAGGGAGAACACTGAAGCTTTCTTT. This sequence encodes CASRYRENTEAFF.

This clone was counted a few times. This chain uses TRBV7-8 with TRBJ2-7; 9 bases map to TRBD1. CDR3 length equals 16 residues. CDR1 is SGHVS and CDR2 is FQNEAQ in the germline V gene. The ends lost 5 bases at V and 4 bases at J; junction bases unmatched: 12. CDR3 residues: CASSGSGTGILYEQYF. In DNA form, the CDR3 reads TGTGCCAGCAGCGGCTCCGGGACAGGGATTCTATACGAGCAGTACTTC.

This rearrangement joins TRBV7-2 to TRBJ1-3; 7 positions agree with TRBD1. This CDR3 is 16 amino acids long. The junction had 9 bases not matched to a gene; V was cut back by 3 bases and J by 4 bases. Germline V gives CDR1 SGHTA, CDR2 FQGNSA. CDR3 amino acids: CASSFTPGQRGNTIYF. CDR3 nucleotide sequence: TGTGCCAGCAGCTTTACTCCGGGACAGAGAGGAAACACCATATATTTT.

The chain recombines TRBV5-5 with TRBJ2-1; D ambiguous. Germline V gene sequence: CDR1 SGHKS, CDR2 YYEKEE (reference sequence). Trimming pared 0 bases from V and 6 bases from J, leaving 16 bases between. This CDR3 spans 16 amino acids. The CDR3 sequence is CASSLALLSPLNEQFF. The CDR3 nucleotides are TGTGCCAGCAGCTTGGCCCTACTCTCGCCCCTCAATGAGCAGTTCTTC.